This entry concerns a single T cell receptor beta chain. The CDR3 spans 13 residues. The V end lost 6 bases, the J end lost 4 bases, and 9 bases lay between the germline ends. The data were obtained in a study of blood T cell repertoires in COVID-19. In the original processing: Nucleated cell number was recorded as an estimate derived from reference gene primer amplification. Some clones are missing from TCRdb's copy, which holds only in-frame ones; the method was immunoSEQ multiplex PCR. That table furnishes V, J and clone size, whereas the DNA furnished D and trimming. The sample lists some 220,000 clones, 86% seen once, with roughly 3.3% in the top ten.

V gene TRBV12-3 or TRBV12-4 combines with J gene TRBJ2-2, with D possibly matching TRBD2 (7 bases). The sample taken for sequencing was PBMCs or T cells enriched from blood (not recorded which). This TCR was recovered from a woman between 45 and 65 years old in a cohort exposed to, infected with or recovered from COVID-19 (not recorded which). In DNA form, the CDR3 reads TGTGCCAGCAGAAGGGGGGGCACCGGGGAGCTGTTTTTT. Protein product: CASRRGGTGELFF.